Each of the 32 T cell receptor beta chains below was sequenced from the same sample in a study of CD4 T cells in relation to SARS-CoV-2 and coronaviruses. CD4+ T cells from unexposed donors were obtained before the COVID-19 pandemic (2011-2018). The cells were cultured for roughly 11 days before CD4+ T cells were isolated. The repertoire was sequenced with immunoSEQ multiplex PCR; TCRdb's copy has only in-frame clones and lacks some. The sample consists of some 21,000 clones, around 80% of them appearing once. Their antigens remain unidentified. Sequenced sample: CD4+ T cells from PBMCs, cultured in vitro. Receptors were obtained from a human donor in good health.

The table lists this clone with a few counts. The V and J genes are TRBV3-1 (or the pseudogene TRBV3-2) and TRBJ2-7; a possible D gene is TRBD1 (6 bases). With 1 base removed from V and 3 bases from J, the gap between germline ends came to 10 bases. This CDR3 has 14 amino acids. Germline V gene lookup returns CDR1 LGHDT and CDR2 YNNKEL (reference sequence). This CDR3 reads CASSQAPQGYEQYF. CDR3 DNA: TGTGCCAGCAGCCAAGCCCCACAGGGCTACGAGCAGTACTTC.

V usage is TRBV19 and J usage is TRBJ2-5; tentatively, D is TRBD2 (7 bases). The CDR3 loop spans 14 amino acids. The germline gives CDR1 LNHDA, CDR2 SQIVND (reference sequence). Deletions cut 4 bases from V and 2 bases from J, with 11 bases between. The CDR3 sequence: CASSKGGDQETQYF. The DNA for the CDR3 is TGTGCCAGTAGTAAAGGGGGGGATCAAGAGACCCAGTACTTC.

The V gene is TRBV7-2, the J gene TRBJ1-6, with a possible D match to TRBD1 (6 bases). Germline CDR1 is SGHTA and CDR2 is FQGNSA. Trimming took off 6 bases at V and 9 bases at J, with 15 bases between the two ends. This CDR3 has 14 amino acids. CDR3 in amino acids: CASSFGGGGSPLHF. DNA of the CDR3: TGTGCCAGCAGTTTTGGAGGGGGTGGTTCACCCCTCCACTTT. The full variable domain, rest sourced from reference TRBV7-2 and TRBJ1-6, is GAGVSQSPSNKVTEKGKDVELRCDPISGHTALYWYRQSLGQGLEFLIYFQGNSAPDKSGLPSDRFSAERTGGSVSTLTIQRTQQEDSAVYLCASSFGGGGSPLHFGNGTRLTVT.

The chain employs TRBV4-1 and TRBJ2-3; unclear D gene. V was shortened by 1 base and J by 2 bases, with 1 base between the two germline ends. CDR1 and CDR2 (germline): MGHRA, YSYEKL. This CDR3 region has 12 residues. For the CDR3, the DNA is TGCGCCAGCAGCCAAGTCACAGATACGCAGTATTTT. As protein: CASSQVTDTQYF.

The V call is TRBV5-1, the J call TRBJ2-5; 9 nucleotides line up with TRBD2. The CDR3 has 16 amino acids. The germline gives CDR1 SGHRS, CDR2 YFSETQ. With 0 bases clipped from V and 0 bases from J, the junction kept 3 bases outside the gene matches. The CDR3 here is CASSLALAGYQETQYF. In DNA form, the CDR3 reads TGCGCCAGCAGCTTGGCCCTAGCGGGGTACCAAGAGACCCAGTACTTC. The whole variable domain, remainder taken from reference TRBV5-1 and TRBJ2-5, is KAGVTQTPRYLIKTRGQQVTLSCSPISGHRSVSWYQQTPGQGLQFLFEYFSETQRNKGNFPGRFSGRQFSNSRSEMNVSTLELGDSALYLCASSLALAGYQETQYFGPGTRLLVL.

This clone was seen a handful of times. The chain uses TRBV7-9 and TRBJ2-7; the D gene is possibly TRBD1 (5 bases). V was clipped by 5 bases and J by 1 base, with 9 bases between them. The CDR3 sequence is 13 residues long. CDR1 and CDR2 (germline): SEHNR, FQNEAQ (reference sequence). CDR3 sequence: CASSRTPSYEQYF. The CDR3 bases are TGTGCCAGCAGCCGGACACCTTCCTACGAGCAGTACTTC.

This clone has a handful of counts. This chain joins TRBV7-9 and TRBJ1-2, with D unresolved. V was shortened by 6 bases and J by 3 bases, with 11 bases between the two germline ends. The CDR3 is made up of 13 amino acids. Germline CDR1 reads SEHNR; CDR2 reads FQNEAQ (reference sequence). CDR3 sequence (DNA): TGTGCCAGCAGTAACGAGCGTGACTATGGCTACACCTTC. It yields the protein CASSNERDYGYTF.

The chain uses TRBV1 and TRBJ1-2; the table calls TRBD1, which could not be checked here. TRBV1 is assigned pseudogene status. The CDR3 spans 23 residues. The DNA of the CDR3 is TGCACCAGCAGCCTGGACATGTACGACCCGGGACAGGGGGCTAGGGGGACTAAATATGGCTACACCTTC. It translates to CTSSLDMYDPGQGARGTKYGYTF.

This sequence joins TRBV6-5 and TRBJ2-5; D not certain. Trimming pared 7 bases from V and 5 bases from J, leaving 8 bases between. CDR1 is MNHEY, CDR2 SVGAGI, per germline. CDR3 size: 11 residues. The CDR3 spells CASKQKETQYF. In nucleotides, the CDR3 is TGTGCCAGCAAGCAGAAGGAGACCCAGTACTTC.

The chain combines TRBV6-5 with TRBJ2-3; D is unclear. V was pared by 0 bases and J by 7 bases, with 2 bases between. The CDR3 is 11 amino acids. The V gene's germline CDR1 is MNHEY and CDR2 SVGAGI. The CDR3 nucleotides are TGTGCCAGCAGTTACTCGTATACGCAGTATTTT. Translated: CASSYSYTQYF.

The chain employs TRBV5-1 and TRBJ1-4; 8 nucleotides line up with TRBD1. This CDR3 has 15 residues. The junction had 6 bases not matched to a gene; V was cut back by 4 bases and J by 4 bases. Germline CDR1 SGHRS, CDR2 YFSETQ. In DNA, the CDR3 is TGCGCCAGCAGCGGGAGGACAGGGCATAATGAAAAACTGTTTTTT. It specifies CASSGRTGHNEKLFF.

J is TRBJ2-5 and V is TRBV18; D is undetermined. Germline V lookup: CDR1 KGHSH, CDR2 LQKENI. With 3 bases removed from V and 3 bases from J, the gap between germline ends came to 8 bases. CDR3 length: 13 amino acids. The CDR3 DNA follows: TGTGCCAGCTCACCCTCTGGTGAAGAGACCCAGTACTTC. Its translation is CASSPSGEETQYF.

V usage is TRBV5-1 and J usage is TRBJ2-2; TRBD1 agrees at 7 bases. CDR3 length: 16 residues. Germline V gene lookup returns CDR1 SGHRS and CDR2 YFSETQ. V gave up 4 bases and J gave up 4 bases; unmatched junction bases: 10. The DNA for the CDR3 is TGCGCCAGCAGCCTCCACAGGGGTCAGGGCACCGGGGAGCTGTTTTTT. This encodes CASSLHRGQGTGELFF.

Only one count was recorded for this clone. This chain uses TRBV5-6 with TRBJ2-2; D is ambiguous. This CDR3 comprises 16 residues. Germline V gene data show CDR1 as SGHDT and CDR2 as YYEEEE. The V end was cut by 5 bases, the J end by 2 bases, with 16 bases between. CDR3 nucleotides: TGTGCCAGCAGTATGCTAAGGACCCTTAACACCGGGGAGCTGTTTTTT. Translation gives CASSMLRTLNTGELFF.

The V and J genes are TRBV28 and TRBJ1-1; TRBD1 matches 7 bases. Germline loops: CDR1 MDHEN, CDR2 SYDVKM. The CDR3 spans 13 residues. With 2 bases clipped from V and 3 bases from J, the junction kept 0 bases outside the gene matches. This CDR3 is CASSLGTDTEAFF. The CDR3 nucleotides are TGTGCCAGCAGTTTAGGGACAGACACTGAAGCTTTCTTT.

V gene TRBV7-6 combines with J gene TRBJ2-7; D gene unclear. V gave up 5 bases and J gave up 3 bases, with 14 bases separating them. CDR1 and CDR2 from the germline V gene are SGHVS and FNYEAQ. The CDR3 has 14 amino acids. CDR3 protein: CASSQDGSLYEQYF. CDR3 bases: TGTGCCAGCAGCCAGGATGGCTCTCTCTACGAGCAGTACTTC.

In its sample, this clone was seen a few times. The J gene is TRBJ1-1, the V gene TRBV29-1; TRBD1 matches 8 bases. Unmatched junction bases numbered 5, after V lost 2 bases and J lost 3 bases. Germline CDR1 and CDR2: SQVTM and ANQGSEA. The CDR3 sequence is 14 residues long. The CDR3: CSVEQTGVDTEAFF. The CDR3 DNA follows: TGCAGCGTTGAACAGACAGGGGTGGACACTGAAGCTTTCTTT.

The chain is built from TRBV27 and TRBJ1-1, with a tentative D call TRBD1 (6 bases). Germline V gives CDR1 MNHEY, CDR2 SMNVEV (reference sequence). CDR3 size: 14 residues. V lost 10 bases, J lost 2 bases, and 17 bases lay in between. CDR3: CAIPGQGQNTEAFF. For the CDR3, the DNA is TGTGCCATCCCTGGTCAGGGGCAAAACACTGAAGCTTTCTTT.

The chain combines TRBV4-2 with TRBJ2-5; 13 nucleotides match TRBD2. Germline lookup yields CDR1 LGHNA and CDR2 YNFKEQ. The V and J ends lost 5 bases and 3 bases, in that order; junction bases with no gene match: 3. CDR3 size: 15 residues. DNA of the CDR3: TGTGCCAGCAGCAGACTAGCGGGAGGCGAAGAGACCCAGTACTTC. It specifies CASSRLAGGEETQYF.

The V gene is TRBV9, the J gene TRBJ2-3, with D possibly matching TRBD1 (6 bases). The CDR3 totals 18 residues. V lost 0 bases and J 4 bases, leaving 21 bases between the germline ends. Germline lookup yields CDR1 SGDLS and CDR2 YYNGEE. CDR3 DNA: TGTGCCAGCAGCGTAGGGCCGTCAGGGGCGACTCTGTCAGATACGCAGTATTTT. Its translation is CASSVGPSGATLSDTQYF.

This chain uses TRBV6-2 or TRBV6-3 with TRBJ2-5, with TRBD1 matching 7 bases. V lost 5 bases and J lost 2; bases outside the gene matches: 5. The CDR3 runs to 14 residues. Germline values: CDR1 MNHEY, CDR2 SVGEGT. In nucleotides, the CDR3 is TGTGCCAGCAGTCCCGGGACAGTTCAAGAGACCCAGTACTTC. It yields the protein CASSPGTVQETQYF.

In DNA form, the CDR3 reads TGTGCCATCAGCCCTGAGGGGGGGTCAGGAAACACCATATATTTT. It yields the protein CAISPEGGSGNTIYF. The chain recombines TRBV10-3 with TRBJ1-3; TRBD1 is a possible D gene (6 bases). Germline V gene data show CDR1 as ENHRY and CDR2 as SYGVKD. The ends were cut back, 6 bases at V and 4 bases at J, with 16 bases in the middle. The CDR3 totals 15 residues.

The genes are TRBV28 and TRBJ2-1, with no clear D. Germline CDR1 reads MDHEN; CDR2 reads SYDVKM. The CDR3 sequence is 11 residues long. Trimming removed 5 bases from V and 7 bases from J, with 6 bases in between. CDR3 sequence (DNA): TGTGCCAGCAGTCGGGTTAATGAGCAGTTCTTC. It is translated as CASSRVNEQFF.

The CDR3 loop is CSASRVAGGPGADTQYF. The CDR3 bases are TGCAGTGCTAGTCGGGTAGCGGGAGGGCCGGGGGCAGATACGCAGTATTTT. This chain links TRBV20-1 with TRBJ2-3; 11 bases align to TRBD2. CDR3 length: 17 residues. With 3 bases clipped from V and 4 bases from J, the junction kept 12 bases outside the gene matches. Germline V lookup: CDR1 DFQATT, CDR2 SNEGSKA (reference sequence).

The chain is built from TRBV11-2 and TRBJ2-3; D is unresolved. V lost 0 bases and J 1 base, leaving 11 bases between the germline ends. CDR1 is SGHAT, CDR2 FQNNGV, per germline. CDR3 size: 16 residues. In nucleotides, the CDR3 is TGTGCCAGCAGCTTAGATTTCCAGCCAGGCACAGATACGCAGTATTTT. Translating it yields CASSLDFQPGTDTQYF.

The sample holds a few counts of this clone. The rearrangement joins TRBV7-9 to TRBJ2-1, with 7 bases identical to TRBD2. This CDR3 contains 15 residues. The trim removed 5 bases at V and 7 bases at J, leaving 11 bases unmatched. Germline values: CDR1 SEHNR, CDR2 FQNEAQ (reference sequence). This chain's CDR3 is CASSPPREKRNEQFF. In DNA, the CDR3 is TGTGCCAGCAGCCCGCCGCGGGAGAAGCGAAATGAGCAGTTCTTC.

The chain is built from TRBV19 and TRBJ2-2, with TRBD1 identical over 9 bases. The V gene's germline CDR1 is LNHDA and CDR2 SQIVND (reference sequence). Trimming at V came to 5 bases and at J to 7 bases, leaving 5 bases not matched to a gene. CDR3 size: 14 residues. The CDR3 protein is CASSPQGAVGELFF. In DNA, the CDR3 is TGTGCCAGTAGTCCACAGGGGGCTGTCGGGGAGCTGTTTTTT.

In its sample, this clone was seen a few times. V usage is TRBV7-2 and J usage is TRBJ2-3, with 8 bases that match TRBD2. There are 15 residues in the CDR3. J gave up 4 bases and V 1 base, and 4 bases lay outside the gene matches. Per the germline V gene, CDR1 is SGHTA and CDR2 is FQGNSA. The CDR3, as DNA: TGTGCCAGCAGCTTAGAAGTTAGCGGGGCAGATACGCAGTATTTT. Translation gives CASSLEVSGADTQYF.

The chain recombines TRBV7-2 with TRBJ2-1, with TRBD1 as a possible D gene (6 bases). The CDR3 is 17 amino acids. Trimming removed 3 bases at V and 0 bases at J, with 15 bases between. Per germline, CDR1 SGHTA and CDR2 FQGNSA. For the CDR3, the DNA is TGTGCCAGCAGCTTCAGAGGGACACCTATCTCCTACAATGAGCAGTTCTTC. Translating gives CASSFRGTPISYNEQFF. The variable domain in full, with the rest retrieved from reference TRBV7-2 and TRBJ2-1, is GAGVSQSPSNKVTEKGKDVELRCDPISGHTALYWYRQSLGQGLEFLIYFQGNSAPDKSGLPSDRFSAERTGGSVSTLTIQRTQQEDSAVYLCASSFRGTPISYNEQFFGPGTRLTVL.

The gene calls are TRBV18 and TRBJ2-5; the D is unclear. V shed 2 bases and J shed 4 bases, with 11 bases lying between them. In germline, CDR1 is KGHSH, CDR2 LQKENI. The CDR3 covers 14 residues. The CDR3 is CASSPSTKGETQYF. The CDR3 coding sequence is TGTGCCAGCTCACCATCGACCAAAGGAGAGACCCAGTACTTC.

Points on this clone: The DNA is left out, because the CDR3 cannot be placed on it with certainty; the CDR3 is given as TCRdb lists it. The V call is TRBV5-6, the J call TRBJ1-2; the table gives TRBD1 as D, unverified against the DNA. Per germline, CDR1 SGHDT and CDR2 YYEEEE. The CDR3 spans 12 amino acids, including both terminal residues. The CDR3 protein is CASSFGQGAFSF.

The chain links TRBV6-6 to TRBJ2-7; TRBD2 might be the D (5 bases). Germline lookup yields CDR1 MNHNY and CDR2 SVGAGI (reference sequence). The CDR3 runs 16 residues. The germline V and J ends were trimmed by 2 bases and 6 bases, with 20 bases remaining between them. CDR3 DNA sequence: TGTGCCAGCAGTTACCGTGGTCCCGCGGCGGACTCCGAGCAGTACTTC. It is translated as CASSYRGPAADSEQYF.